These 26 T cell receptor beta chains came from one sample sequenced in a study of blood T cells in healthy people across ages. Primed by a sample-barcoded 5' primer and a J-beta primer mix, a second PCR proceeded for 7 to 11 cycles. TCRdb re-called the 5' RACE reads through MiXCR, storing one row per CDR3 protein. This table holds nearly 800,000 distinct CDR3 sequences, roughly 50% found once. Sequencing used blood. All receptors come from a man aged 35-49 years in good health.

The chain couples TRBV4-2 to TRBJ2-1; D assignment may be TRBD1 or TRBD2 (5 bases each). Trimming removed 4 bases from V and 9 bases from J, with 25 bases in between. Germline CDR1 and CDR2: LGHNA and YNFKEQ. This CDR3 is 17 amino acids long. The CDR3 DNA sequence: TGTGCCAGCAGCCGCGCTGAAGGCAGGGAGTCGGGCAGTGAGCAGTTCTTC. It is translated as CASSRAEGRESGSEQFF.

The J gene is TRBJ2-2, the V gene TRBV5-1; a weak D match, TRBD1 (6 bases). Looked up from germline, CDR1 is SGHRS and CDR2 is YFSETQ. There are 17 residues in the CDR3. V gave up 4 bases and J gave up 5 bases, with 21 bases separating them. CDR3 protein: CASSPTRQAVRTGELFF. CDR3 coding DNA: TGCGCCAGCAGCCCCACGAGACAGGCGGTGCGGACCGGGGAGCTGTTTTTT.

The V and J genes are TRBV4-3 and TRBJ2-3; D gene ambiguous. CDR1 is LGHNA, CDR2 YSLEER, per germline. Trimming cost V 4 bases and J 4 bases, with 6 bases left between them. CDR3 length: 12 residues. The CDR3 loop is CASSPGSDTQYF. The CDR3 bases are TGCGCCAGCAGCCCCGGTTCAGATACGCAGTATTTT.

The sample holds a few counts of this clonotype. The CDR3 DNA reads as TGTGCCACCAGTGATCCTCCCGGGGAGCTGTTTTTT. This encodes CATSDPPGELFF. The rearrangement joins TRBV24-1 to TRBJ2-2; D is unresolved. The V gene's germline CDR1 is KGHDR and CDR2 SFDVKD. V was trimmed by 3 bases and J by 6 bases, leaving 4 bases between them. The length of the CDR3 is 12 residues.

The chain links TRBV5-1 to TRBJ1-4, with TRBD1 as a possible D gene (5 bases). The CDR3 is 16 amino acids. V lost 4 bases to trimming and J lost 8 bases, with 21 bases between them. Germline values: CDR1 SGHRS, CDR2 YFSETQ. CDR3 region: CASSPSGGSVREKLFF. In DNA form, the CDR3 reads TGCGCCAGCAGCCCCTCTGGGGGAAGCGTTCGAGAAAAACTGTTTTTT.

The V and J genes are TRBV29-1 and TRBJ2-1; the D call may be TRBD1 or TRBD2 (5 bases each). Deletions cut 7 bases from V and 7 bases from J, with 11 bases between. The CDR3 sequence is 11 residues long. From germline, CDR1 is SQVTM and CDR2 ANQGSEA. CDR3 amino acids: CSGFGGNEQFF. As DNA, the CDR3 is TGCAGCGGGTTTGGGGGTAATGAGCAGTTCTTC.

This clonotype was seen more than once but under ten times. CDR3 bases: TGTGCCCACTCAGAGCAAGCGGGCTACGAGCAGTACTTC. This encodes CAHSEQAGYEQYF. This chain joins TRBV10-3 and TRBJ2-7, with D possibly TRBD2 on 6 matching bases. V dropped 11 bases and J dropped 3 bases, with 17 bases sitting between them. This CDR3 has 13 residues. Germline V gives CDR1 ENHRY, CDR2 SYGVKD.

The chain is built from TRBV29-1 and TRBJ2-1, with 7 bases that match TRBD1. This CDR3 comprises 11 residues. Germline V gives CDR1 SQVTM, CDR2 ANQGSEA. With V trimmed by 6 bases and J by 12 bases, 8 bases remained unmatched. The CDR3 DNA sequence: TGCAGCGTAACAGGGGTACGAGGGCAGTTCTTC. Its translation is CSVTGVRGQFF.

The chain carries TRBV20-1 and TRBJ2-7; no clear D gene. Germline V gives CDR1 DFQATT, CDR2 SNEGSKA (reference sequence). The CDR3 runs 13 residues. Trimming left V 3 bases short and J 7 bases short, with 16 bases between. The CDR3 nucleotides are TGCAGTGCTAGGGTTAGGTACCGTAATGAGCAGTACTTC. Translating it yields CSARVRYRNEQYF.

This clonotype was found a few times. In nucleotides, the CDR3 is TGTGCCAGCAGTTACCCTCCGGACAGACACGGTCAGCCCCAGCATTTT. Translation gives CASSYPPDRHGQPQHF. The chain recombines TRBV6-6 with TRBJ1-5; D is possibly TRBD1 (6 bases). The V end lost 2 bases, the J end lost 6 bases, and 17 bases lay between the germline ends. The CDR3 totals 16 residues. Germline V gene sequence: CDR1 MNHNY, CDR2 SVGAGI (reference sequence).

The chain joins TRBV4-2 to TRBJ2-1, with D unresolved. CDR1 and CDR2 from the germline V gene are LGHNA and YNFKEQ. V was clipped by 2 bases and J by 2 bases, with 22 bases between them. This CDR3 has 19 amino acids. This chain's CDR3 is CASSQLQMGRIDPYNEQFF. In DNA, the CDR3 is TGTGCCAGCAGCCAACTACAGATGGGCAGGATCGATCCCTACAATGAGCAGTTCTTC.

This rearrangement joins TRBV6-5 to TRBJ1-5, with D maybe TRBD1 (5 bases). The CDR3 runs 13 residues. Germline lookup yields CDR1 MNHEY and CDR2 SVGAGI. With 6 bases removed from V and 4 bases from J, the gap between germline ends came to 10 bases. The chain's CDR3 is CASRGRDNQPQHF. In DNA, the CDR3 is TGTGCCAGCAGGGGACGGGATAATCAGCCCCAGCATTTT.

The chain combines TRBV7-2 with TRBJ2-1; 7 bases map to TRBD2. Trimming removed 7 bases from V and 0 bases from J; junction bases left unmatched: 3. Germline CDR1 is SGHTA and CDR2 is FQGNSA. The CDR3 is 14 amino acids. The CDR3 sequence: CASNPGGSYNEQFF. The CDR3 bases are TGTGCCAGCAACCCGGGGGGCTCCTACAATGAGCAGTTCTTC.

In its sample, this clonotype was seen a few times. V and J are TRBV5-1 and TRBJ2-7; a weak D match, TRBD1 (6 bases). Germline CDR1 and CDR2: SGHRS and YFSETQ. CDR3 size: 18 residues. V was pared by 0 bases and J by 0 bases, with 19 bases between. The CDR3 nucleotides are TGCGCCAGCAGCTTGGTCGGACCCGACAGGACATCCTCCTACGAGCAGTACTTC. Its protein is CASSLVGPDRTSSYEQYF.

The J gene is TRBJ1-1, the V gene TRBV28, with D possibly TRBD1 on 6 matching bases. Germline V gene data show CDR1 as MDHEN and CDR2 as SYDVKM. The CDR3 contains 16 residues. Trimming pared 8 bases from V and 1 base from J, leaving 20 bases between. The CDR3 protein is CASHPPSTGWNTEAFF. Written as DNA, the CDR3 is TGTGCCAGCCACCCCCCGTCGACAGGATGGAACACTGAAGCTTTCTTT. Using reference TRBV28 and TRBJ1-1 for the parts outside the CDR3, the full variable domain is DVKVTQSSRYLVKRTGEKVFLECVQDMDHENMFWYRQDPGLGLRLIYFSYDVKMKEKGDIPEGYSVSREKKERFSLILESASTNQTSMYLCASHPPSTGWNTEAFFGQGTRLTVV.

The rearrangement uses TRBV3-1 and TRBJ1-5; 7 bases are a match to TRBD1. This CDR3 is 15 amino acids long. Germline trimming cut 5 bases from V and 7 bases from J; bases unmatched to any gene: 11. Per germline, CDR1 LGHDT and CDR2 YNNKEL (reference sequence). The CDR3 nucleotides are TGTGCCAGCAGCGAATCGTACAGGGGTGGGCAGCCCCAGCATTTT. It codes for CASSESYRGGQPQHF. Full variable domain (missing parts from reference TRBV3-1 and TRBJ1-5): DTAVSQTPKYLVTQMGNDKSIKCEQNLGHDTMYWYKQDSKKFLKIMFSYNNKELIINETVPNRFSPKSPDKAHLNLHINSLELGDSAVYFCASSESYRGGQPQHFGDGTRLSIL.

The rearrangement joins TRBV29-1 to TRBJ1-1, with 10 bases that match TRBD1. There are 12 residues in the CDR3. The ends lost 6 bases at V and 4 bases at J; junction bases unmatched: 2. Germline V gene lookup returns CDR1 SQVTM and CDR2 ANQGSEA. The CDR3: CSVGTGATEAFF. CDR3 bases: TGCAGCGTAGGGACAGGGGCCACTGAAGCTTTCTTT.

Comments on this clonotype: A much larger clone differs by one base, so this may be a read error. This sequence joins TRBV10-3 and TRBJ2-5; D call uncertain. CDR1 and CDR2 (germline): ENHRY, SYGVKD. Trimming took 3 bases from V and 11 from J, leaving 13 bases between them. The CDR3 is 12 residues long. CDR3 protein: CAISDLEDEQYF. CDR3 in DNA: TGTGCCATCAGTGACTTAGAGGATGAGCAGTACTTC.

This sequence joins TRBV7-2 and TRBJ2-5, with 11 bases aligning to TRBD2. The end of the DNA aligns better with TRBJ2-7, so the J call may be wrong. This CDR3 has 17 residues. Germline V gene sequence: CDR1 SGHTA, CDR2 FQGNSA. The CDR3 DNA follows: TGTGCCAGCAGCTTCCAAATAACTAGCGGGAGAGTCAGCGAGCAGTACTTC. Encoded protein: CASSFQITSGRVSEQYF.

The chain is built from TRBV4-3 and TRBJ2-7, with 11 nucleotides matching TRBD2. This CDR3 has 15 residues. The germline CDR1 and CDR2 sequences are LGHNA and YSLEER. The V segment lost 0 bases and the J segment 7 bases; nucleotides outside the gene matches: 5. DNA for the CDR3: TGCGCCAGCAGCCAAGAAGGACTAGCGGGCAATGAGCAGTACTTC. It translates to CASSQEGLAGNEQYF.

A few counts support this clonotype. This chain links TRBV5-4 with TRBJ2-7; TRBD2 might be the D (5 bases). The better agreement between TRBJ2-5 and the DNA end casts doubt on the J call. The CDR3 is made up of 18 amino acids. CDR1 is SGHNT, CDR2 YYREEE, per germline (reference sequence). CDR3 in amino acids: CASSLGVLGRKRGETQYF. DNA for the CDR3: TGTGCCAGCAGCTTGGGTGTTTTAGGAAGGAAACGGGGAGAGACCCAGTACTTC.

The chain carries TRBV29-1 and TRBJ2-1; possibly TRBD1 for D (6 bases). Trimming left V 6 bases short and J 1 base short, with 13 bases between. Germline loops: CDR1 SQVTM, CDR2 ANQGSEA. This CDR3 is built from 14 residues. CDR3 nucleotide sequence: TGCAGCGTCCCTGCCCAGGGGTCCTACAATGAGCAGTTCTTC. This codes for CSVPAQGSYNEQFF.

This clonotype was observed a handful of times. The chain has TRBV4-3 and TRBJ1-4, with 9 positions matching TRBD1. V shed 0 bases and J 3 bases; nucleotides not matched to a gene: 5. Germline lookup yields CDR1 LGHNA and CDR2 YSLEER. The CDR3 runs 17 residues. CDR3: CASSQDQTGGPNEKLFF. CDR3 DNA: TGCGCCAGCAGCCAAGATCAGACAGGGGGGCCTAATGAAAAACTGTTTTTT.

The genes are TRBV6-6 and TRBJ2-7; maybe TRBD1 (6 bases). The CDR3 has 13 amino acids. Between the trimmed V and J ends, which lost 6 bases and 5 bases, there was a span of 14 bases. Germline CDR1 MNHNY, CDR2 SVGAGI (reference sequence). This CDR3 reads CASRLQGIHEQYF. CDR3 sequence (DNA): TGTGCCAGCAGACTACAGGGTATCCACGAGCAGTACTTC.

The CDR3, as DNA: TGTGCCAGCAGTTACTCGGGGGAGTCCGGGGAGCTGTTTTTT. Translation: CASSYSGESGELFF. The chain combines TRBV6-5 with TRBJ2-2, with D perhaps matching TRBD1 or TRBD2 (5 bases each). CDR1 and CDR2 from the germline V gene are MNHEY and SVGAGI. The CDR3 length is 14 residues. Deletions cut 0 bases from V and 6 bases from J, with 8 bases between.

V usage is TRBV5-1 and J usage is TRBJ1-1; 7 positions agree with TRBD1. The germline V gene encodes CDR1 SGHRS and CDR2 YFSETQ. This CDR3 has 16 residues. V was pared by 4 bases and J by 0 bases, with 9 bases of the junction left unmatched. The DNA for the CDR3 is TGCGCCAGCAGCGCGGAGGGGGCCAGATTGAACACTGAAGCTTTCTTT. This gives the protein CASSAEGARLNTEAFF.